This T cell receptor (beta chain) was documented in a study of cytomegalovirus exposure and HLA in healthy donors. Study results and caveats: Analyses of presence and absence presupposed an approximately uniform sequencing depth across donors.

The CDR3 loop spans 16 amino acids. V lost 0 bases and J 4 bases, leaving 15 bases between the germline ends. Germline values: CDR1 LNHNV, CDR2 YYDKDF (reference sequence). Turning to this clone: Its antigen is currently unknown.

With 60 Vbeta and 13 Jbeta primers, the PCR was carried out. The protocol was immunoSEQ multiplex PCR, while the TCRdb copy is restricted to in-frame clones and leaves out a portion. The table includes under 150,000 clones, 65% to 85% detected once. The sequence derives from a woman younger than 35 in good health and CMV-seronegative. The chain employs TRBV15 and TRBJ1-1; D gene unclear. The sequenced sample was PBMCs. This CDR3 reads CATSRDLPGEGTEAFF. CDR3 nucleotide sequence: TGTGCCACCAGCAGAGATCTGCCGGGAGAGGGCACTGAAGCTTTCTTT. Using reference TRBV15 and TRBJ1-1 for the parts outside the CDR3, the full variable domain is DAMVIQNPRYQVTQFGKPVTLSCSQTLNHNVMYWYQQKSSQAPKLLFHYYDKDFNNEADTPDNFQSRRPNTSFCFLDIRSPGLGDTAMYLCATSRDLPGEGTEAFFGQGTRLTVV.